This T cell receptor beta chain was found in a study of response to subunit inactivated influenza vaccine. Notes on the study in general: New T cells are recruited in small numbers by each seasonal influenza vaccination, according to the authors' suggestion.

MiXCR was run by TCRdb on the RT-PCR reads, yielding one entry per CDR3 protein. Of hundreds of thousands of distinct CDR3 sequences in the sample, 21% were seen once. Trimming took 0 bases from V and 0 from J; bases not matched to a gene: 2. In germline, CDR1 is SGHRS, CDR2 YFSETQ. This CDR3 has 16 residues. With respect to this clonotype: No antigen is known for it.

This clonotype originated in a man between 50 and 75 years old who received an inactivated influenza vaccine. Source: PBMCs from blood, taken about 20 months after vaccination. This chain joins TRBV5-1 and TRBJ2-3; 9 bases match TRBD2. CDR3 DNA sequence: TGCGCCAGCAGCTTGGGACTAGCGGAAAGCACAGATACGCAGTATTTT. This encodes CASSLGLAESTDTQYF.